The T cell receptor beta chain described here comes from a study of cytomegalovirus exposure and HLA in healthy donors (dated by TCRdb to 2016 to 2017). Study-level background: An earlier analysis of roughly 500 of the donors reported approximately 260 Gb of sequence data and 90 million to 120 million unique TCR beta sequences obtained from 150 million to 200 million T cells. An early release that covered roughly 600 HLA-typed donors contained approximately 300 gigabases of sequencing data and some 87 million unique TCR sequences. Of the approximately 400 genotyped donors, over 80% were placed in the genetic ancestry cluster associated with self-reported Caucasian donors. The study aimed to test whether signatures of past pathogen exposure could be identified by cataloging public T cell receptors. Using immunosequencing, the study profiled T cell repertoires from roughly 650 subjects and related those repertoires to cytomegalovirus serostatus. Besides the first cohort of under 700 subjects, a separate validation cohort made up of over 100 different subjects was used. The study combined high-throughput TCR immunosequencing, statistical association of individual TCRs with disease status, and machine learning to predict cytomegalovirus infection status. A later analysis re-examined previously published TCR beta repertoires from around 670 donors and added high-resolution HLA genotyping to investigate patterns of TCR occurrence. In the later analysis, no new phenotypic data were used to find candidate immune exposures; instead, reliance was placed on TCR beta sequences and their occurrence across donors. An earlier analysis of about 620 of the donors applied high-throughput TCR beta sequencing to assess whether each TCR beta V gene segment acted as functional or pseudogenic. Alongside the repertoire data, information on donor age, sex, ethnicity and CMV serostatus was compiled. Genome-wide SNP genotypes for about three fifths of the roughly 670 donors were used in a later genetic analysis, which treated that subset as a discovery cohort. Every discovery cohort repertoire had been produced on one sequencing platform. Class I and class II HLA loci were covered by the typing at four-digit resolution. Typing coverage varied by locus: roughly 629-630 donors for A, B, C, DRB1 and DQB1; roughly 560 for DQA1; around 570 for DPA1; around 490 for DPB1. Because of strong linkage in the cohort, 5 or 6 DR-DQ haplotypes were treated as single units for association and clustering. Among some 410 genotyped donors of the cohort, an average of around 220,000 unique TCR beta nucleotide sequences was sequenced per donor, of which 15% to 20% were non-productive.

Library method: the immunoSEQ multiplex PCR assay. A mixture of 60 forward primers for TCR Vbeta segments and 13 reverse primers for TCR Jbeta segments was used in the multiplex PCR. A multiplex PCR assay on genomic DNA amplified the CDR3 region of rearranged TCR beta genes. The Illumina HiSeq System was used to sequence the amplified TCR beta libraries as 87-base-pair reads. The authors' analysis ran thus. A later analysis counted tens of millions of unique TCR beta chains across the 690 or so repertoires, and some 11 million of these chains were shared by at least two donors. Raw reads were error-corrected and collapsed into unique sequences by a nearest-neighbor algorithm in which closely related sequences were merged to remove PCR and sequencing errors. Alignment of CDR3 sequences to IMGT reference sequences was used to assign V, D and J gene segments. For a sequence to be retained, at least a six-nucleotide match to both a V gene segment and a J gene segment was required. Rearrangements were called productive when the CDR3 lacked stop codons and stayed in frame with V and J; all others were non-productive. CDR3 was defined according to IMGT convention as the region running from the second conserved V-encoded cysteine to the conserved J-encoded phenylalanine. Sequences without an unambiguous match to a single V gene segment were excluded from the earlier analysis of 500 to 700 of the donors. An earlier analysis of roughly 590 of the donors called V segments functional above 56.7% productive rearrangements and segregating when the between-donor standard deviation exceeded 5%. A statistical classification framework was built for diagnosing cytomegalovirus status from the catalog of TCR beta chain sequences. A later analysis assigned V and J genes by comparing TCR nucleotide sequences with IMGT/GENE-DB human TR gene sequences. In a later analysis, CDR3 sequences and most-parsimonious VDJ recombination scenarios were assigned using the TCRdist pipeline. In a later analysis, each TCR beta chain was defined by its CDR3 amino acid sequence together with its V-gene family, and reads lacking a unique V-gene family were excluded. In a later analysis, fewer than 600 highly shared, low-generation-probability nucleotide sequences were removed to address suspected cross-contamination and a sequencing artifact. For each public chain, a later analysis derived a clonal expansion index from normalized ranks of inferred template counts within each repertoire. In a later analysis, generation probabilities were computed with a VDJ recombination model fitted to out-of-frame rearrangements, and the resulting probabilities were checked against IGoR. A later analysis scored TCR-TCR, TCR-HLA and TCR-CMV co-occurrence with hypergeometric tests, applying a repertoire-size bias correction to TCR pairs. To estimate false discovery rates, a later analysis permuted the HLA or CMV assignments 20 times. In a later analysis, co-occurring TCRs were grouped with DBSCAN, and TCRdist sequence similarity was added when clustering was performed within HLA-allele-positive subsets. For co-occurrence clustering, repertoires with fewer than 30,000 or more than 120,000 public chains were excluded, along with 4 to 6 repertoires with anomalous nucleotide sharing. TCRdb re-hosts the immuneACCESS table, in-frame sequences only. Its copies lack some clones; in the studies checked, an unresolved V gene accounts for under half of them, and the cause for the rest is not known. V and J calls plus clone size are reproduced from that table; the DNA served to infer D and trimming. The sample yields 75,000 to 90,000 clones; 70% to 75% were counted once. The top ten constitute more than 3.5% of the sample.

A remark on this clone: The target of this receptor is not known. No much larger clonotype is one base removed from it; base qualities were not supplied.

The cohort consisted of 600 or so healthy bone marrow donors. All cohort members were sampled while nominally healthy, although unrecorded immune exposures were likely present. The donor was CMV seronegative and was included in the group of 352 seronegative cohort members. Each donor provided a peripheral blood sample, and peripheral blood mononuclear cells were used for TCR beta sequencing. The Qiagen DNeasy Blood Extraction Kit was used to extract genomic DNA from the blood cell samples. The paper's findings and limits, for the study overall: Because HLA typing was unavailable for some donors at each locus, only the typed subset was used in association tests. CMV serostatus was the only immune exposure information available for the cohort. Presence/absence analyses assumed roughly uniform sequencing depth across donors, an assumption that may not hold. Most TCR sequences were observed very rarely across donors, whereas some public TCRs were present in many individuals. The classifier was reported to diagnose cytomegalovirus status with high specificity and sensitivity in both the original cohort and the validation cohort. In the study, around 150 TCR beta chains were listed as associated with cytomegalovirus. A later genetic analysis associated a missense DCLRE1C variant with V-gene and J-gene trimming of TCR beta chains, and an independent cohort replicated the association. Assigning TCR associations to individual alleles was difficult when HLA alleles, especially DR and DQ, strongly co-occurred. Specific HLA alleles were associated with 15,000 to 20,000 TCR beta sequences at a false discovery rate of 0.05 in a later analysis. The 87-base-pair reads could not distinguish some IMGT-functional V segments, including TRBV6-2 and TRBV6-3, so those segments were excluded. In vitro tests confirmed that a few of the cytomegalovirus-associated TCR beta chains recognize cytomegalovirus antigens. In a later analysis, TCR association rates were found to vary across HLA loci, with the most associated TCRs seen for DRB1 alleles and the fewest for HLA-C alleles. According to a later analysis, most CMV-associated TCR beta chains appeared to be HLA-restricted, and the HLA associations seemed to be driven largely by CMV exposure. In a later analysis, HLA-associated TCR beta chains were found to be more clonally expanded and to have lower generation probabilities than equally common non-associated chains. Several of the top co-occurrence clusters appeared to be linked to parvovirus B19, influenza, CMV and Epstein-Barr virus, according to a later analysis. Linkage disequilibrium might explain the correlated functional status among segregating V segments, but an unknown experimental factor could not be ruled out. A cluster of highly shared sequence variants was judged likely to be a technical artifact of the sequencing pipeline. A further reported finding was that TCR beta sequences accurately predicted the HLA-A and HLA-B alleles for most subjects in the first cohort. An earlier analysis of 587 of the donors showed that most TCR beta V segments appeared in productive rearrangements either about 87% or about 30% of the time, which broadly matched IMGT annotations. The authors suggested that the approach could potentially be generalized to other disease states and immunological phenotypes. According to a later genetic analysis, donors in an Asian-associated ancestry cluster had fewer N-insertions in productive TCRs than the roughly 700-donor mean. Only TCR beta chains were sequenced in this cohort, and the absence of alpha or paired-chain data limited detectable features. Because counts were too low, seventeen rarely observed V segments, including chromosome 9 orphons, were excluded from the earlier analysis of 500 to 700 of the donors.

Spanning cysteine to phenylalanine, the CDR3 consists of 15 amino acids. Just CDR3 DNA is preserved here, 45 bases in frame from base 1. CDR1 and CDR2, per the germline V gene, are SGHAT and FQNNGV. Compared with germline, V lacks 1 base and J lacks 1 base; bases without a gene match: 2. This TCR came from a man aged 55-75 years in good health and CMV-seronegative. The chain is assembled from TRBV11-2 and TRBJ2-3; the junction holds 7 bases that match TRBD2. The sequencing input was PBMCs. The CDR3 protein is CASSLAGGRTDTQYF. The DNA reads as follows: TGTGCCAGCAGCTTAGCGGGGGGACGCACAGATACGCAGTATTTT.